The TCR beta chain described here comes from a study of vaccination effects on CD4 cells after COVID-19 (dated by TCRdb to 2021 to 2024). Concerning the study at large: In the ViraFEST assay, PBMC were stimulated with viral peptide pools, and antigen-specific CD4+ T cell clonotypes were then identified by expansion using TCR sequencing. Across the study, the median time from the second dose to post-vaccine sampling was 72 days (range 14 to 241). Each well held around 2 million PBMC cultured in IMDM containing roughly 5.1% human AB serum, roughly 9.6 IU/ml IL-2 and gentamicin, along with 10 ug/ml peptides. SARS-CoV-2 spike-specific CD4+ TCR repertoires from before and after mRNA vaccination were compared in COVID-19 convalescent patients and in infection-naive vaccine recipients. Altogether, around ten COVID-19 convalescent patients and a few SARS-CoV-2-naive healthy vaccine recipients made up the full study. In the study, cultures from other donors were sequenced using the Oncomine TCR Beta short-read assay on an Illumina iSeq 100. Points the paper makes about the study in general: Only a small number of convalescent patients were included, and no early post-infection timepoints were available, which limited the study. Both infection-induced and vaccine-induced clones contracted markedly at late post-vaccination timepoints, which is consistent with waning T cell responses. In healthy vaccine recipients, vaccine-induced clones were almost all SARS-CoV-2 mono-reactive, with only 1 of 255 cross-reactive with common cold coronaviruses.

Library preparation used the immunoSEQ multiplex PCR assay. DNA from the cultured, isolated CD4+ T cells was subjected to TCR beta CDR3 sequencing. Concerning the study's data processing: Non-productive TCR sequences were removed, reads were trimmed to the CDR3 region, and CDR3s of at least 7 amino acids were retained. The MANAFEST web app was used to pick out antigen-specific clonotypes by comparing their expansion in peptide wells with that in reference cultures. To be called positive, a clone needed expansion at FDR<0.05 compared with the reference and with all other wells, an odds ratio greater than 5, and a frequency greater than 0.1% in two replicate wells. A clonotype was defined as cross-reactive if the clonotype was significantly expanded both in SARS-CoV-2 spike wells and in at least one common cold coronavirus spike condition. Using the stringdist R package, CDR3 similarity was measured by Levenshtein distance, and unrooted trees were constructed with ape in R 3.6.1. TCRdb's version of the immuneACCESS table is confined to in-frame rearrangements and falls short of the full clone set. An unresolved V gene accounts for under half of the shortfall where checked; the remainder is of unknown origin. V and J calls plus clone size are reproduced from that table; the DNA served to infer D and trimming. In this sample the table shows more than 60,000 clones, 74% of which occur a single time. The ten largest clones capture about 2.2% of the sample.

Remarks on this clone: Its antigen remains undetermined. No clone much larger than this one lies a single base away; base qualities are absent.

From a lookup of the germline V gene, CDR1 and CDR2 are MNHEY and SVGAGI. V loses 5 bases, J loses 7 bases, and the germline ends lie 12 bases apart. CDR3 length: 13 amino acids, cysteine to phenylalanine. The only DNA kept is the CDR3, 39 bases in frame from the first base. After approximately eleven days of culture, CD4+ T cells were isolated with the EasySep CD4+ T cell isolation kit. Each participant received two doses of an mRNA SARS-CoV-2 vaccine, either BNT162b2 or mRNA-1273. Healthy vaccine recipients had no prior SARS-CoV-2 infection, confirmed by negative nucleocapsid antibodies before and after vaccination. On days 3 and 7, half of the culture medium was replaced with fresh IL-2-containing medium. Each peptide stimulation condition was cultured in triplicate wells unless otherwise noted. Using Ficoll-Paque Plus gradient centrifugation, PBMC were separated from whole blood and then either used fresh or cryopreserved at -140C. The QIAamp micro DNA kit was used to extract genomic DNA from the cultured CD4+ T cells.

The sample consisted of CD4+ T cells from PBMCs cultured without peptide, taken after COVID-19 vaccination. The clonotype originates from a human donor who received a COVID-19 vaccine. The V and J genes are TRBV6-5 and TRBJ1-3, with TRBD1 tentatively as D gene (6 bases match). The sequence in DNA is TGTGCCAGCAGTCGACAGGTTTGGAACACCATATATTTT. The encoded protein is CASSRQVWNTIYF.